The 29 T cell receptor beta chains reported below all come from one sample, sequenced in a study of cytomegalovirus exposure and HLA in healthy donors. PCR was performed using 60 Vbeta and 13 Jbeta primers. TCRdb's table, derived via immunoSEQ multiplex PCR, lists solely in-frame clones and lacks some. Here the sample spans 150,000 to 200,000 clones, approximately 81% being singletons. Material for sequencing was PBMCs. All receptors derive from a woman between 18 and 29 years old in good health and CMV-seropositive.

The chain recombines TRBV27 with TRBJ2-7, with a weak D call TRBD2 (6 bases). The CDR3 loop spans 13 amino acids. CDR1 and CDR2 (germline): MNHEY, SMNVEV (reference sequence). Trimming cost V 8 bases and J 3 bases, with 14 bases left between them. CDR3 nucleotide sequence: TGTGCCAGCGGGGGGTATGATCACTACGAGCAGTACTTC. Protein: CASGGYDHYEQYF.

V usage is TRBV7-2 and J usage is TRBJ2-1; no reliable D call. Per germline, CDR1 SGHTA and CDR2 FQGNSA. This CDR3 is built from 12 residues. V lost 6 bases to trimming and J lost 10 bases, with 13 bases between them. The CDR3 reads CASSDDWNEQFF. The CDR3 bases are TGTGCCAGCAGTGACGACTGGAACGAGCAGTTCTTC.

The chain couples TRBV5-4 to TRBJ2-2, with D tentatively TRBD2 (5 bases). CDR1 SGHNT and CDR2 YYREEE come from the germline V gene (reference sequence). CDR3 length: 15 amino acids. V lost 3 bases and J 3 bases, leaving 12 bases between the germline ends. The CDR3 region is CASSYAAGDTGELFF. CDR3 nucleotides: TGTGCCAGCAGCTACGCTGCCGGGGACACCGGGGAGCTGTTTTTT. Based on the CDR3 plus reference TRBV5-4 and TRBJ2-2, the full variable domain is ETGVTQSPTHLIKTRGQQVTLRCSSQSGHNTVSWYQQALGQGPQFIFQYYREEENGRGNFPPRFSGLQFPNYSSELNVNALELDDSALYLCASSYAAGDTGELFFGEGSRLTVL.

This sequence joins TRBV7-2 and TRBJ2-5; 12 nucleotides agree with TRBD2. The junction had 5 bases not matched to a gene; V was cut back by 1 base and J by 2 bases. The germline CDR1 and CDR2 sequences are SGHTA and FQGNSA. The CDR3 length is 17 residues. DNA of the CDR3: TGTGCCAGCAGCTTAGTTGGAGGACTAGCGGGGCAAGAGACCCAGTACTTC. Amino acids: CASSLVGGLAGQETQYF.

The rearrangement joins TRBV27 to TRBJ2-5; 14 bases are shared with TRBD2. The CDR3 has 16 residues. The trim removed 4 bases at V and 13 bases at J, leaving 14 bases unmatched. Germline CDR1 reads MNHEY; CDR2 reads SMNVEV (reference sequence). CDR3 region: CASSSTGLAGGREGYF. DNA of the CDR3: TGTGCCAGCAGTTCGACTGGACTAGCGGGGGGCCGGGAGGGGTACTTC.

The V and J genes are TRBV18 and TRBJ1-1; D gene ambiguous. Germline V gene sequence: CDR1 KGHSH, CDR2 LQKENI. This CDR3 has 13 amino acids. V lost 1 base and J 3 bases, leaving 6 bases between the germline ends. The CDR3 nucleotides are TGTGCCAGCTCACCACAACGGGACACTGAAGCTTTCTTT. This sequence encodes CASSPQRDTEAFF. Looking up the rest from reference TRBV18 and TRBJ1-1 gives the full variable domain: NAGVMQNPRHLVRRRGQEARLRCSPMKGHSHVYWYRQLPEEGLKFMVYLQKENIIDESGMPKERFSAEFPKEGPSILRIQQVVRGDSAAYFCASSPQRDTEAFFGQGTRLTVV.

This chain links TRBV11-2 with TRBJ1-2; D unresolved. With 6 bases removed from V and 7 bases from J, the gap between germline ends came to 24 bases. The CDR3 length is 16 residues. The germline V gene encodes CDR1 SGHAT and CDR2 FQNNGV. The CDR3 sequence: CASSWIKQINTFGYTF. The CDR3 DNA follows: TGTGCCAGCAGTTGGATCAAACAGATTAATACGTTTGGCTACACCTTC.

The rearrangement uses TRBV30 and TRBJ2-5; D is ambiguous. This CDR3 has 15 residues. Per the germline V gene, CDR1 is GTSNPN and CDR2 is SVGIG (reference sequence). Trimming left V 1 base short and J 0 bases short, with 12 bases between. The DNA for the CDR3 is TGTGCCTGGAGTGGCGGTGGAGCCTACCAAGAGACCCAGTACTTC. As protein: CAWSGGGAYQETQYF.

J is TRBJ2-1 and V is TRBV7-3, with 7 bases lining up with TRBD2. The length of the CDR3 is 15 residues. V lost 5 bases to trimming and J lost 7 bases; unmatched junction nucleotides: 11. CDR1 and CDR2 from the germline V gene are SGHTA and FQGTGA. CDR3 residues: CASSPSGGGVNEQFF. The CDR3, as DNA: TGTGCCAGCAGCCCGTCCGGGGGAGGGGTGAATGAGCAGTTCTTC.

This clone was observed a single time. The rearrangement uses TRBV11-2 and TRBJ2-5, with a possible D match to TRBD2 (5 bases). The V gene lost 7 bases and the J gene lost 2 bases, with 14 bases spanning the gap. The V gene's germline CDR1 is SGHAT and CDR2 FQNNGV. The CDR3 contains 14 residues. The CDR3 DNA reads TGTGCCAGCACTGGTGGCAGCGGACAAGAGACCCAGTACTTC. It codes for CASTGGSGQETQYF.

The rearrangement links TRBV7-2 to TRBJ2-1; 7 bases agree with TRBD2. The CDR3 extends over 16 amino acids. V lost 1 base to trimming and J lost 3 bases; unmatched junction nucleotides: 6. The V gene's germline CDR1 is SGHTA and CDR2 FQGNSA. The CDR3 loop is CASSLVWGGGYNEQFF. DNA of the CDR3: TGTGCCAGCAGCTTAGTATGGGGGGGAGGCTACAATGAGCAGTTCTTC.

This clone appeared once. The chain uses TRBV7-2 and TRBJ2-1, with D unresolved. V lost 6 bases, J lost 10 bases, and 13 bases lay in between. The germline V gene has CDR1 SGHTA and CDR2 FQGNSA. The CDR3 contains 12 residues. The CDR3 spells CASRVEVREQFF. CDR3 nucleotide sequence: TGTGCCAGCAGGGTCGAGGTGAGAGAGCAGTTCTTC. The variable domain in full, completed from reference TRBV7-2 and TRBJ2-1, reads GAGVSQSPSNKVTEKGKDVELRCDPISGHTALYWYRQSLGQGLEFLIYFQGNSAPDKSGLPSDRFSAERTGGSVSTLTIQRTQQEDSAVYLCASRVEVREQFFGPGTRLTVL.

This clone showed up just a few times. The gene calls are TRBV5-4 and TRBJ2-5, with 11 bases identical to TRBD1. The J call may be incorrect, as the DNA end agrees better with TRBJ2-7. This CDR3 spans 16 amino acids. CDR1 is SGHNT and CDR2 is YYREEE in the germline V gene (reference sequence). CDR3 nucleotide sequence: TGTGCCAGCAGCTTGGGGGACAGGGGGAGCTCCTACGAGCAGTACTTC. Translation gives CASSLGDRGSSYEQYF.

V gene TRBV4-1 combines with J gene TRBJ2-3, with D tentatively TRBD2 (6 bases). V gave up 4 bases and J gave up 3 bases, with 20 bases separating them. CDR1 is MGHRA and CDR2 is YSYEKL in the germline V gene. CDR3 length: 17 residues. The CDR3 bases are TGCGCCAGCAGCCGGGAAGGGGATAGCGGAGCTACAGATACGCAGTATTTT. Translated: CASSREGDSGATDTQYF.

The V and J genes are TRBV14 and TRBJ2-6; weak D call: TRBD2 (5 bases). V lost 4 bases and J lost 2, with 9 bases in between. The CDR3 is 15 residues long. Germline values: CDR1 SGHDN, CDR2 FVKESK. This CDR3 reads CASSPLGTGANVLTF. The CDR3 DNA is TGTGCCAGCAGCCCACTCGGGACTGGGGCCAACGTCCTGACTTTC.

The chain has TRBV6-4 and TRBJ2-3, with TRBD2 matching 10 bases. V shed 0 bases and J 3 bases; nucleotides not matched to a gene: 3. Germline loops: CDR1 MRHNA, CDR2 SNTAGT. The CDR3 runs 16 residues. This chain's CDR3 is CASSDSTSGETDTQYF. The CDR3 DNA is TGTGCCAGCAGTGACTCAACTAGCGGGGAGACAGATACGCAGTATTTT.

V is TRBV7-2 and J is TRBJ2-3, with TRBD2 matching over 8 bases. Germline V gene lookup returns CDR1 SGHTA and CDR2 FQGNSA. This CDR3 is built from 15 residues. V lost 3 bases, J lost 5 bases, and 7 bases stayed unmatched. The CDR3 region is CASSFSSGGVDTQYF. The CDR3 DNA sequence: TGTGCCAGCAGCTTCTCCAGCGGGGGTGTAGATACGCAGTATTTT.

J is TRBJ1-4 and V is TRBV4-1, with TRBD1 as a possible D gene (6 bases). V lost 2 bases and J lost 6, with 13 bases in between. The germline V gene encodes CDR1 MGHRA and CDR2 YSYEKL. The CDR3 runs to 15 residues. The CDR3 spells CASSQTGTLYEKLFF. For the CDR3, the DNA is TGCGCCAGCAGCCAAACCGGGACACTATATGAAAAACTGTTTTTT.

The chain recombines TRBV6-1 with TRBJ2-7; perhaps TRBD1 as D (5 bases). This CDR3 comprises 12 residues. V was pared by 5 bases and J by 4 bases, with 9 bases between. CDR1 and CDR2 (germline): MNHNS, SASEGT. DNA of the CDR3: TGTGCCAGCAGTAGACAGATTTACGAGCAGTACTTC. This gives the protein CASSRQIYEQYF.

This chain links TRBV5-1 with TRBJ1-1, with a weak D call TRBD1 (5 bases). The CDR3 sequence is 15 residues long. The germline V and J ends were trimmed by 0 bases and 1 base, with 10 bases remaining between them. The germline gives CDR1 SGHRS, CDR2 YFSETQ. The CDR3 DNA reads TGCGCCAGCAGCTTGGGGACACTACGGAACACTGAAGCTTTCTTT. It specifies CASSLGTLRNTEAFF. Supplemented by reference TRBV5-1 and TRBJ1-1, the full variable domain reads KAGVTQTPRYLIKTRGQQVTLSCSPISGHRSVSWYQQTPGQGLQFLFEYFSETQRNKGNFPGRFSGRQFSNSRSEMNVSTLELGDSALYLCASSLGTLRNTEAFFGQGTRLTVV.

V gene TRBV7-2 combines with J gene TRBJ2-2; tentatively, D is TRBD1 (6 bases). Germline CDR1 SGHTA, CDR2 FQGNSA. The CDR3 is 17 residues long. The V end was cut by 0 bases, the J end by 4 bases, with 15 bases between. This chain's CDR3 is CASSLALPGRGTGELFF. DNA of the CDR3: TGTGCCAGCAGCTTAGCGCTTCCCGGCAGGGGCACCGGGGAGCTGTTTTTT.

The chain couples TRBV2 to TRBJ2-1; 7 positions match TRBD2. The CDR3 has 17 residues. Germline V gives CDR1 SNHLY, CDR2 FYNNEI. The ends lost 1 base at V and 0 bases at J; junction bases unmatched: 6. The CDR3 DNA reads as TGTGCCAGCAGTGAAGGTGGGGGGGATAGCTCCTACAATGAGCAGTTCTTC. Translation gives CASSEGGGDSSYNEQFF.

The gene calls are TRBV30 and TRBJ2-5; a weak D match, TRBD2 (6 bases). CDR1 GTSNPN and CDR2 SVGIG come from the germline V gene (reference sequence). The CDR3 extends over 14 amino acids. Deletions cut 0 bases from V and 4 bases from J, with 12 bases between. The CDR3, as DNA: TGTGCCTGGAGTGTATCCCACGGGGGAGAGACCCAGTACTTC. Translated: CAWSVSHGGETQYF.

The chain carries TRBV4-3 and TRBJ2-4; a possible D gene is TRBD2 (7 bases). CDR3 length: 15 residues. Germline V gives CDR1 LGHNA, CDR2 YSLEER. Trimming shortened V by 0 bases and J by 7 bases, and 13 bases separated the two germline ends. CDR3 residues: CASSQDGRGGNIQYF. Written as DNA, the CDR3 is TGCGCCAGCAGCCAAGATGGCAGGGGAGGGAACATTCAGTACTTC.

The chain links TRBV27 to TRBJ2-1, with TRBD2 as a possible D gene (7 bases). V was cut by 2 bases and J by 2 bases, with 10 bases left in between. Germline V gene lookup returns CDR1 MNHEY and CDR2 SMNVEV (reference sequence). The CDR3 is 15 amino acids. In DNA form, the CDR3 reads TGTGCCAGCAGTTTAGGGGGGGCTACCTACAATGAGCAGTTCTTC. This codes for CASSLGGATYNEQFF.

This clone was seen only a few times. CDR3 sequence reads: CASSLPSGREANYGYTF. The CDR3 nucleotides are TGTGCCAGCAGCCTCCCGTCGGGTCGGGAAGCTAACTATGGCTACACCTTC. The rearrangement joins TRBV7-2 to TRBJ1-2; D is unresolved. V dropped 5 bases and J dropped 0 bases, with 19 bases sitting between them. The CDR3 is 17 residues long. Germline loops: CDR1 SGHTA, CDR2 FQGNSA.

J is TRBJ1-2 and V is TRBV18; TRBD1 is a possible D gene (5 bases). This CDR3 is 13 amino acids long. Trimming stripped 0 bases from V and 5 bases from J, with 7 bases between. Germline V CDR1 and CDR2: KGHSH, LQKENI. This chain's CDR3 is CASSPPGLYGYTF. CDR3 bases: TGTGCCAGCTCACCACCGGGACTATATGGCTACACCTTC.

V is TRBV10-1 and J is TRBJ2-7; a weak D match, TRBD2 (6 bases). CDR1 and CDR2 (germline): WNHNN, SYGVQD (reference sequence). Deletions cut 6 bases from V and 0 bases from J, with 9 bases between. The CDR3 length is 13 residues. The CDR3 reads CASSLAYSYEQYV. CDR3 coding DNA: TGCGCCAGCAGCCTAGCGTACTCCTACGAGCAGTACGTC.

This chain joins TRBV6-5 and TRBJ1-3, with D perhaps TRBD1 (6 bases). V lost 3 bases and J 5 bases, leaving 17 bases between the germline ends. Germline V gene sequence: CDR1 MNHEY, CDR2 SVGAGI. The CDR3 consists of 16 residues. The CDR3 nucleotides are TGTGCCAGCAGTTATTCTCTGACAGGAAAGAGAAACACCATATATTTT. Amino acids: CASSYSLTGKRNTIYF.